This TCR beta chain is from a study of shared T cell receptors in the human thymus. With 11 bases clipped from V and 4 bases from J, the junction kept 7 bases outside the gene matches. The CDR3 is 12 amino acids. Germline V lookup: CDR1 MNHEY, CDR2 SVGAGI. The repertoire was sequenced with immunoSEQ multiplex PCR; TCRdb's copy has only in-frame clones and lacks some. The sample holds 500,000 to 850,000 clones, roughly 86% seen once. This same sample was also part of a study on human thymus T cells.

The chain has TRBV6-5 and TRBJ2-7; the match to TRBD2 covers 8 bases. The sequencing sample was made of thymocytes. The sequence came from a boy in the first two years of life with a congenital heart defect. Here the CDR3 DNA reads TGTGCCGTCGGGAGGGCCCCTTACGAGCAGTACTTC. It specifies CAVGRAPYEQYF.